Below are 17 T cell receptor beta chains sequenced from a single sample in a study of patients and donors after allogeneic stem cell transplantation. MiXCR was run by TCRdb on the RT-PCR reads, yielding one entry per CDR3 protein. In the table there are about a million distinct CDR3 sequences, about 20% of which are singletons. The sample taken for sequencing was blood, either unsorted or a sorted T cell fraction (not recorded which). These receptors were taken from a human donor who was either an allogeneic HSCT recipient or a stem cell or donor lymphocyte infusion donor (not recorded which). It is not recorded whose cells these are; they may come from a transplant donor.

This rearrangement joins TRBV6-1 to TRBJ2-1; 12 bases match TRBD2. V trimming: 6 bases; J trimming: 6 bases; junction bases outside the gene matches: 6. The CDR3 totals 15 residues. CDR1 is MNHNS and CDR2 is SASEGT in the germline V gene. The CDR3 loop is CASSRLAGGPNEQFF. CDR3 DNA: TGTGCCAGCAGCCGCCTAGCGGGGGGGCCCAATGAGCAGTTCTTC.

Concerning this clonotype itself: An end of the junction does not agree with germline; a read error may underlie this. V gene TRBV11-1 combines with J gene TRBJ2-1, with 10 nucleotides matching TRBD2. The CDR3 length is 18 residues. The germline V gene has CDR1 SGHAT and CDR2 FQDESV (reference sequence). As DNA, the CDR3 is TGTGCCAGCAGTTCCGGGGCTAGCGGGGGTTTATCCTACAATGATCAGTTCTTC. Translation: CASSSGASGGLSYNDQFF.

In this sample, this clonotype turned up a few times. The chain employs TRBV29-1 and TRBJ1-5, with TRBD1 matching 8 bases. CDR1 and CDR2 from the germline V gene are SQVTM and ANQGSEA. The CDR3 length is 14 residues. V lost 6 bases to trimming and J lost 7 bases; unmatched junction nucleotides: 11. CDR3 coding DNA: TGCAGCGTGACCTCAGGGGGCGCGAGGCAGCCCCAGCATTTT. This translates into CSVTSGGARQPQHF.

The chain carries TRBV6-5 and TRBJ2-1, with 10 positions matching TRBD2. Germline CDR1 reads MNHEY; CDR2 reads SVGAGI. After removal of 4 bases from V and 7 bases from J, the junction contained 7 bases not matched to a gene. The CDR3 spans 15 residues. The CDR3 protein is CASSWGQRGGNEQFF. The CDR3 bases are TGTGCCAGCAGTTGGGGACAGCGGGGGGGGAATGAGCAGTTCTTC.

V gene TRBV5-6 combines with J gene TRBJ2-7; weak D call: TRBD1 (5 bases). V was cut by 2 bases and J by 2 bases, with 14 bases left in between. The CDR3 covers 15 residues. Per germline, CDR1 SGHDT and CDR2 YYEEEE. CDR3 in DNA: TGTGCCAGCAGCTTAGAGTCGACAGAAACCTACGAGCAGTACTTC. This codes for CASSLESTETYEQYF. Complete variable domain (other parts from reference TRBV5-6 and TRBJ2-7): DAGVTQSPTHLIKTRGQQVTLRCSPKSGHDTVSWYQQALGQGPQFIFQYYEEEERQRGNFPDRFSGHQFPNYSSELNVNALLLGDSALYLCASSLESTETYEQYFGPGTRLTVT.

This chain connects TRBV6-2 or TRBV6-3 to TRBJ1-1; TRBD1 agrees at 7 bases. Germline V gives CDR1 MNHEY, CDR2 SVGEGT. CDR3 length: 11 amino acids. The junction had 4 bases not matched to a gene; V was cut back by 6 bases and J by 9 bases. The CDR3, as DNA: TGTGCCAGCAGCCGGGACAGACAAGCTTTCTTT. Translation: CASSRDRQAFF.

This clonotype was counted a few times. This chain links TRBV15 with TRBJ1-1; D is possibly TRBD1 (5 bases). This CDR3 comprises 17 residues. V gave up 1 base and J gave up 1 base, with 16 bases separating them. CDR1 is LNHNV and CDR2 is YYDKDF in the germline V gene (reference sequence). The CDR3 protein is CATSRGVMTASNTEAFF. The CDR3 DNA reads TGTGCCACCAGCAGAGGTGTTATGACAGCTTCGAACACTGAAGCTTTCTTT.

V is TRBV9 and J is TRBJ1-6, with D unresolved. There are 18 residues in the CDR3. Germline lookup yields CDR1 SGDLS and CDR2 YYNGEE. Trimming removed 2 bases at V and 7 bases at J, with 22 bases between. The CDR3 here is CASSVPSEMGRSNSPLHF. CDR3 DNA: TGTGCCAGCAGCGTCCCGTCGGAGATGGGTCGGTCGAATTCACCCCTCCACTTT.

The J gene is TRBJ1-1, the V gene TRBV7-9; D might be TRBD1 (6 bases). Germline V gene sequence: CDR1 SEHNR, CDR2 FQNEAQ (reference sequence). The CDR3 runs to 15 residues. V shed 1 base and J shed 6 bases, with 15 bases lying between them. CDR3 sequence: CASSLGGRGQAEAFF. The CDR3 region has the DNA TGTGCCAGCAGCTTAGGGGGGCGGGGTCAAGCTGAAGCTTTCTTT.

This clonotype was recorded a few times. The chain joins TRBV6-2 or TRBV6-3 to TRBJ2-1; D remains unclear. V was clipped by 6 bases and J by 7 bases, with 10 bases between them. This CDR3 spans 12 amino acids. Germline V CDR1 and CDR2: MNHEY, SVGEGT. The CDR3 spells CASSRDGNEQFF. As DNA, the CDR3 is TGTGCCAGCAGCCGTGACGGGAATGAGCAGTTCTTC.

This clonotype showed up just once. The chain couples TRBV27 to TRBJ2-7, with 9 bases matching TRBD1. The V gene's germline CDR1 is MNHEY and CDR2 SMNVEV (reference sequence). With V trimmed by 4 bases and J by 1 base, 8 bases remained unmatched. The length of the CDR3 is 16 residues. Here the CDR3 DNA reads TGTGCCAGCAGTTGGACAGGGGCCTCCCTATCCTACGAGCAGTACTTC. This sequence encodes CASSWTGASLSYEQYF.

This clonotype occurred many times. The J gene is TRBJ2-2, the V gene TRBV12-3 or TRBV12-4; perhaps TRBD1 as D (5 bases). This CDR3 has 14 residues. Trimming removed 1 base at V and 3 bases at J, with 6 bases between. The CDR3 loop is CASSLEGYTGELFF. The CDR3 DNA reads as TGTGCCAGCAGTTTAGAGGGGTACACCGGGGAGCTGTTTTTT.

This chain uses TRBV27 with TRBJ1-1; tentatively, D is TRBD1 (6 bases). This CDR3 is 13 amino acids long. Germline values: CDR1 MNHEY, CDR2 SMNVEV (reference sequence). Trimming pared 10 bases from V and 9 bases from J, leaving 21 bases between. DNA of the CDR3: TGTGCCACCTTCGCGGACAGTTCAAGGAAAGCTTTCTTT. It is translated as CATFADSSRKAFF.

There are a few counts of this clonotype. V is TRBV15 and J is TRBJ2-3; 10 bases are shared with TRBD2. This CDR3 contains 16 residues. Germline CDR1 is LNHNV and CDR2 is YYDKDF (reference sequence). V lost 4 bases and J lost 2; bases outside the gene matches: 6. In DNA, the CDR3 is TGTGCCACCAGCAAAGCGGGGGGGAAAAACACAGATACGCAGTATTTT. It yields the protein CATSKAGGKNTDTQYF.

This chain uses TRBV12-3 or TRBV12-4 with TRBJ2-1; D gene unclear. V was cut by 5 bases and J by 0 bases, with 14 bases left in between. The CDR3 has 16 amino acids. The CDR3 region has the DNA TGTGCCAGCAGTGCCAAGGAGAGGAGCTCCTACAATGAGCAGTTCTTC. Translation: CASSAKERSSYNEQFF.

This clonotype appeared a few times. This chain links TRBV28 with TRBJ2-1; 10 bases align to TRBD2. The ends lost 3 bases at V and 9 bases at J; junction bases unmatched: 17. CDR3 length: 18 amino acids. The germline CDR1 and CDR2 sequences are MDHEN and SYDVKM. This CDR3 is CASSFRLTSGPRRGEQFF. CDR3 nucleotide sequence: TGTGCCAGCAGTTTTCGGTTGACTAGCGGGCCTCGCAGGGGTGAGCAGTTCTTC.

V and J are TRBV20-1 and TRBJ1-2, with D uncertain. V was trimmed by 0 bases and J by 6 bases, leaving 8 bases between them. CDR3 length equals 12 residues. Germline CDR1 and CDR2: DFQATT and SNEGSKA (reference sequence). CDR3 DNA sequence: TGCAGTGCTAGAGATTCCCGACATGGCTACACCTTC. This codes for CSARDSRHGYTF.